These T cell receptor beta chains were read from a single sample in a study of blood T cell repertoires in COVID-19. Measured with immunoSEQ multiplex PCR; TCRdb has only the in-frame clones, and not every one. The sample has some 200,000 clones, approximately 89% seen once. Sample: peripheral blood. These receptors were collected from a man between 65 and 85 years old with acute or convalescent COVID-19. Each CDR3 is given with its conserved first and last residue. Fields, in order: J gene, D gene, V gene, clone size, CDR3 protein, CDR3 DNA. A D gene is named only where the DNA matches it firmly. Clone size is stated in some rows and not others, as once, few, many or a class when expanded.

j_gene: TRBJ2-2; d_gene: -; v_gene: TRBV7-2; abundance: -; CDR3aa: CASQQSFRTGELFF; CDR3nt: TGTGCCAGCCAACAGTCGTTTAGGACCGGGGAGCTGTTTTTT
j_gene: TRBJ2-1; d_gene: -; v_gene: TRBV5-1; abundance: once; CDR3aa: CATSTGQNVNEQFF; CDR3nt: TGCGCCACATCAACCGGACAGAATGTGAATGAGCAGTTCTTC
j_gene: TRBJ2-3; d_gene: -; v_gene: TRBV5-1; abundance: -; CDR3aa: CASSPVRVRTDTQYF; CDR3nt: TGCGCCAGCAGCCCGGTCAGGGTTCGCACAGATACGCAGTATTTT
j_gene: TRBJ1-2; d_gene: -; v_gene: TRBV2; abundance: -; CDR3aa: CASSEIPQVYYGYTF; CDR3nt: TGTGCCAGCAGTGAAATACCGCAGGTTTACTATGGCTACACCTTC
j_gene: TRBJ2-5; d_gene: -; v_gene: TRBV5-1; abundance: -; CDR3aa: CASSLSPGQETQYF; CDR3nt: TGCGCCAGCAGCTTGTCGCCGGGGCAAGAGACCCAGTACTTC
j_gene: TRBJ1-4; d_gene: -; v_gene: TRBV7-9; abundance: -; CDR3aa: CASRSGGGLTNEKLFF; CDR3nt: TGTGCCAGCAGATCCGGCGGGGGCTTAACTAATGAAAAACTGTTTTTT
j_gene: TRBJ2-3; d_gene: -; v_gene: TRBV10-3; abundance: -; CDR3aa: CAISEGGGTDTQYF; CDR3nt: TGTGCCATCAGTGAAGGGGGAGGCACAGATACGCAGTATTTT
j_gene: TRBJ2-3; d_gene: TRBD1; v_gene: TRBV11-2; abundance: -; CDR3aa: CASSLDRGRTQYF; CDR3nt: TGTGCCAGCAGCTTAGACAGGGGGCGGACGCAGTATTTT
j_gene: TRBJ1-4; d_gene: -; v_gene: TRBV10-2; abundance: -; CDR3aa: CASSETTYNNEKLFF; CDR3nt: TGCGCCAGCAGTGAGACGACATACAATAATGAAAAACTGTTTTTT
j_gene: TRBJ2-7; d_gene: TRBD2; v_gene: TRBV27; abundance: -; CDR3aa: CASSFGRVASGTPYEQYF; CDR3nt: TGTGCCAGCAGTTTTGGCAGGGTGGCCAGCGGGACCCCATACGAGCAGTACTTC